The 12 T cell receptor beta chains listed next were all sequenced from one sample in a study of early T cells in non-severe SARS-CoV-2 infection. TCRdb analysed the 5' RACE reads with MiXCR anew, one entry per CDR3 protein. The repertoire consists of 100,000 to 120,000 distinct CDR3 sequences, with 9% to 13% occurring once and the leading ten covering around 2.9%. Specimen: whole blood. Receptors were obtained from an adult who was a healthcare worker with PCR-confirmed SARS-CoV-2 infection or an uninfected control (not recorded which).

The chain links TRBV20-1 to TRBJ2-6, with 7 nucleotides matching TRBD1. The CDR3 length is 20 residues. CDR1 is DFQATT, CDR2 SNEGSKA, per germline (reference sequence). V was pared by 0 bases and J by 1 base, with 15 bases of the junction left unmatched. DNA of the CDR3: TGCAGTGCTAGAGATTCTACCCCGACAGGGATAAGATCTGGGGCCAACGTCCTGACTTTC. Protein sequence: CSARDSTPTGIRSGANVLTF.

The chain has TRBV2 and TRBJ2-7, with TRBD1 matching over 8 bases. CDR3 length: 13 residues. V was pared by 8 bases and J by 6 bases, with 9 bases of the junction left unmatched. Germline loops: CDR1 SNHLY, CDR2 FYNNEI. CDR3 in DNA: TGTGCCAGCGCCGGGACAGGCACCGCCGAGCAGTACTTC. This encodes CASAGTGTAEQYF.

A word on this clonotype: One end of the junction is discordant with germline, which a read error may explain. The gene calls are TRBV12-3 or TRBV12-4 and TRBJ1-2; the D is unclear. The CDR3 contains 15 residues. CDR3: CASSPDSLANNGYTF. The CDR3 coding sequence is TGTGCCAGCAGTCCCGACTCCTTAGCTAACAATGGCTACACCTTC.

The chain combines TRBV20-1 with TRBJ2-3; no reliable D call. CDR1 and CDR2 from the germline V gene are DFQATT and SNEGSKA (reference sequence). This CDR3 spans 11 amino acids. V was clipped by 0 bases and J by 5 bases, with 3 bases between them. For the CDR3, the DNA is TGCAGTGCTAGAGACATAGATACGCAGTATTTT. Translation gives CSARDIDTQYF.

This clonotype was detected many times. The CDR3 here is CSATDRVSPYEQYF. In DNA form, the CDR3 reads TGCAGTGCCACCGACAGGGTTTCCCCCTACGAGCAGTACTTC. V gene TRBV20-1 combines with J gene TRBJ2-7; 7 bases line up with TRBD1. CDR1 is DFQATT and CDR2 is SNEGSKA in the germline V gene (reference sequence). The V and J ends lost 6 bases and 2 bases, in that order; junction bases with no gene match: 10. CDR3 size: 14 residues.

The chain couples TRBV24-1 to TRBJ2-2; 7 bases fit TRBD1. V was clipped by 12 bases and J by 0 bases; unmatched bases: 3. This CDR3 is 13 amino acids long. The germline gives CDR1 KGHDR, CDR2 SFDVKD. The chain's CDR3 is CASGTANTGELFF. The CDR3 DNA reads TGTGCCTCCGGGACAGCGAACACCGGGGAGCTGTTTTTT.

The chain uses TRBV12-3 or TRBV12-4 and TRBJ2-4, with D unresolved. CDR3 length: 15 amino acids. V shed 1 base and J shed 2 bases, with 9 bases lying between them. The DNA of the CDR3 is TGTGCCAGCAGTTTAGTAGGGTCCCCCAAAAACATTCAGTACTTC. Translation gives CASSLVGSPKNIQYF.

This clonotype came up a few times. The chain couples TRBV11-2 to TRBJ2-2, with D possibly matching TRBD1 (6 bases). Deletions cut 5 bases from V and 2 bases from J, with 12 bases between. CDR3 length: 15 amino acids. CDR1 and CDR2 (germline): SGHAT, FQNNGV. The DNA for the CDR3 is TGTGCCAGCAGCCGCCCCAGGGGAAACACCGGGGAGCTGTTTTTT. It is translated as CASSRPRGNTGELFF.

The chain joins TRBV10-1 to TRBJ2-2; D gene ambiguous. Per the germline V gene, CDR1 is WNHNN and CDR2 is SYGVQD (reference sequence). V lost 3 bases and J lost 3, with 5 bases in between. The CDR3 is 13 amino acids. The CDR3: CASSDPYTGELFF. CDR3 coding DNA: TGCGCCAGCAGTGATCCCTACACCGGGGAGCTGTTTTTT.

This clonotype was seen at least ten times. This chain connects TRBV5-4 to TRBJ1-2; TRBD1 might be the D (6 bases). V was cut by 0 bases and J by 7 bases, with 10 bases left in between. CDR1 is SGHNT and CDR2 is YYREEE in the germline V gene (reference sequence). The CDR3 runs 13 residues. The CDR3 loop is CASSLGTGLGYTF. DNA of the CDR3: TGTGCCAGCAGCTTGGGAACAGGGCTTGGCTACACCTTC.

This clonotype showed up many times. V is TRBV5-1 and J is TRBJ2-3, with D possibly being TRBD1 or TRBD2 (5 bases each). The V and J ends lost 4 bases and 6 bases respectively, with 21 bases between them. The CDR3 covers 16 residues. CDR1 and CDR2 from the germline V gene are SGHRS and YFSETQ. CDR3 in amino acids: CASSPNTPQGEDTQYF. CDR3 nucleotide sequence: TGCGCCAGCAGCCCCAACACGCCTCAAGGGGAGGATACGCAGTATTTT.

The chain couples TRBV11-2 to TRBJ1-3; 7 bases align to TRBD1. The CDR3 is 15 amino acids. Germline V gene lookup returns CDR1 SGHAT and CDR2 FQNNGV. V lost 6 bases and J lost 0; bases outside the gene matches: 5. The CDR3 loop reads CASRGYRGSGNTIYF. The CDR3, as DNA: TGTGCCAGCAGGGGATACAGGGGCTCTGGAAACACCATATATTTT.